This T cell receptor (beta chain) was retrieved from a study of blood T cell repertoires in COVID-19. Study background: Italy, Spain and the United States were the sources of the convalescent and acute COVID-19 samples.

The CDR3 runs to 12 residues. V was shortened by 1 base and J by 7 bases, with 7 bases between the two germline ends. CDR1 and CDR2 (germline): SNHLY, FYNNEI. This table comes from immunoSEQ multiplex PCR, and its TCRdb copy is limited to in-frame clones, with some not included. The sample records about 200,000 clones, around 80% being singletons. The TCR was taken from a middle-aged woman with acute or convalescent COVID-19. Source material: peripheral blood. The chain links TRBV2 to TRBJ2-5; no reliable D call. The CDR3 is CASSEVLWTQYF. The CDR3 DNA is TGTGCCAGCAGTGAAGTCTTATGGACCCAGTACTTC.